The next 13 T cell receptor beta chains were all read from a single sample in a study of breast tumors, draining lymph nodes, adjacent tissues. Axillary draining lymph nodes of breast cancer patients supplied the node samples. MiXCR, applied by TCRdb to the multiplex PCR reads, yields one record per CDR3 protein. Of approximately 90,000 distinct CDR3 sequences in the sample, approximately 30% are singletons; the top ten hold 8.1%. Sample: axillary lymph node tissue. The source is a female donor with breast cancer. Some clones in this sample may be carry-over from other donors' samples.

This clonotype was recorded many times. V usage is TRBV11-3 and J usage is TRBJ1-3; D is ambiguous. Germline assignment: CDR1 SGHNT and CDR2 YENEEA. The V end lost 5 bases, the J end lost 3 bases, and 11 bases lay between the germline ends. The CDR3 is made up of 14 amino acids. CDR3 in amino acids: CASSPQGFGNTIYF. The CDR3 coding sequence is TGTGCCAGCAGCCCCCAAGGGTTTGGAAACACCATATATTTT.

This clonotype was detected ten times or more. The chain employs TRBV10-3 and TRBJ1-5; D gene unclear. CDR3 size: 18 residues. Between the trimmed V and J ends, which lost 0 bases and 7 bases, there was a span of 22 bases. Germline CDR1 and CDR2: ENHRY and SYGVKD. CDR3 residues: CAISESILGRAPSQPQHF. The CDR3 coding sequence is TGTGCCATCAGTGAGTCGATTTTAGGCAGAGCGCCTAGCCAGCCCCAGCATTTT.

The CDR3 bases are TGCGCCAGCAGCCAAGATGAGACAGTTGAGGGAGGGACCCAGTACTTC. The encoded protein is CASSQDETVEGGTQYF. V is TRBV4-3 and J is TRBJ2-5; a weak D match, TRBD2 (6 bases). The CDR3 extends over 16 amino acids. V gave up 0 bases and J gave up 7 bases, with 18 bases separating them. Germline V gene sequence: CDR1 LGHNA, CDR2 YSLEER.

The CDR3: CAISANGAQEQYF. As DNA, the CDR3 is TGTGCCATCAGTGCAAACGGAGCCCAAGAGCAGTACTTC. The V and J genes are TRBV10-3 and TRBJ2-7; no clear D gene. CDR3 size: 13 residues. CDR1 is ENHRY and CDR2 is SYGVKD in the germline V gene. V gave up 4 bases and J gave up 7 bases, with 14 bases separating them.

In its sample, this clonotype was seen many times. CDR3 amino acids: CASSPRDRAYEQYF. The CDR3 DNA reads as TGTGCCAGCAGCCCAAGAGACCGAGCCTACGAGCAGTACTTC. The rearrangement uses TRBV9 and TRBJ2-7; D unresolved. CDR1 and CDR2 from the germline V gene are SGDLS and YYNGEE. The V end lost 4 bases, the J end lost 2 bases, and 13 bases lay between the germline ends. The CDR3 covers 14 residues.

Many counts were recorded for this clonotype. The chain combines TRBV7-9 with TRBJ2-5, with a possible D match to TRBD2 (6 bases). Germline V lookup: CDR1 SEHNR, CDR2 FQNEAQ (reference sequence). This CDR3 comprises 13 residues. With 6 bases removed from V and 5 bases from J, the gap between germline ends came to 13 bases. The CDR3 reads CASSPGREETQYF. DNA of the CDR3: TGTGCCAGCAGTCCAGGCCGGGAGGAGACCCAGTACTTC. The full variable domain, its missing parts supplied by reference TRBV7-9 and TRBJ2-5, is DTGVSQNPRHKITKRGQNVTFRCDPISEHNRLYWYRQTLGQGPEFLTYFQNEAQLEKSRLLSDRFSAERPKGSFSTLEIQRTEQGDSAMYLCASSPGREETQYFGPGTRLLVL.

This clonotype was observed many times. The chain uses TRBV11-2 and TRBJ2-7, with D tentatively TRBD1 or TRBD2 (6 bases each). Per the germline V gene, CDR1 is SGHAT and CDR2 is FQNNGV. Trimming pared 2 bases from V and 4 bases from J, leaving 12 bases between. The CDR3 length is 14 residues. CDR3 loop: CASSLTRGVYEQYF. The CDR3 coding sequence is TGTGCCAGCAGCTTAACTAGGGGGGTTTACGAGCAGTACTTC.

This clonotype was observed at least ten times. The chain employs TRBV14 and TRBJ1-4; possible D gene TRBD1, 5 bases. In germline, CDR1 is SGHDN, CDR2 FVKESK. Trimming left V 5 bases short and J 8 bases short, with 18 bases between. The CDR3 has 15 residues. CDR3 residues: CASSVYGGVREKLFF. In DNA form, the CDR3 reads TGTGCCAGCAGCGTTTATGGAGGGGTTCGAGAAAAACTGTTTTTT.

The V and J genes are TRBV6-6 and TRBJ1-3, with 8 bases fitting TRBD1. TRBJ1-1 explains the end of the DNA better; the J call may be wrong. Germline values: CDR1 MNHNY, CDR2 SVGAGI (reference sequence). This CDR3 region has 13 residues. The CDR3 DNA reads TGTGCCAGCAAGACAGGGGCGAACACTGAAGCTTTCTTT. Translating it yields CASKTGANTEAFF.

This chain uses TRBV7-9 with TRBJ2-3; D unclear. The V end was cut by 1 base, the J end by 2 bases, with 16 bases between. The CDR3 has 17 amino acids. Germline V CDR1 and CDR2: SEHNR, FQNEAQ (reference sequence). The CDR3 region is CASSLVLLSENTDTQYF. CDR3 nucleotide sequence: TGTGCCAGCAGCTTAGTGTTACTTTCAGAGAACACAGATACGCAGTATTTT.

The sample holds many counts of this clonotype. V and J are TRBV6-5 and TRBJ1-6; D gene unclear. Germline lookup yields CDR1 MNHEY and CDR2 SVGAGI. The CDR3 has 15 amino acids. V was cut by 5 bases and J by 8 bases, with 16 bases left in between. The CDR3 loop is CASSHGWVRDSPLHF. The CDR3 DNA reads TGTGCCAGCAGTCACGGGTGGGTCCGGGATTCACCCCTCCACTTT.

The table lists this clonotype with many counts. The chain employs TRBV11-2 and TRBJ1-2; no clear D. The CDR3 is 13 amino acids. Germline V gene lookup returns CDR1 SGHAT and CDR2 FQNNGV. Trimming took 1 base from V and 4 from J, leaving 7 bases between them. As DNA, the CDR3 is TGTGCCAGCAGCTTAGGAAGCTCCTATGGCTACACCTTC. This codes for CASSLGSSYGYTF.

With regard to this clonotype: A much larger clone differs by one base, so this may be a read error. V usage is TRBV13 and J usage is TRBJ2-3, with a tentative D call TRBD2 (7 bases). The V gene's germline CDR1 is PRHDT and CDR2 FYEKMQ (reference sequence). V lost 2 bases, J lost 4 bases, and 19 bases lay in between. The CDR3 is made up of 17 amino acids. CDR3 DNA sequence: TGTGCCAGCAGCTTACCCCCCTTGGGGGGGGCCTCAGATACGCAGTATTTT. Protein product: CASSLPPLGGASDTQYF.